The 31 T cell receptor beta chains below come from one sample, sequenced in a study of post-analysis software for immune sequencing data. Study-wide points: When patients were compared with controls, a handful of TRBV segments were more frequent, TRBV5-6, TRBV5-1 and TRBV20-1 among them.

These receptors' targets are unknown. The authors incorporated unique molecular identifiers into the TCR beta cDNA libraries. TCRdb itself ran the PCR reads through MiXCR, one entry per CDR3 protein. This table has approximately 630,000 distinct CDR3 sequences, around 64% appearing once. Material: blood. The receptors shown here come from a girl between 2 and 10 years old with multiple sclerosis.

This clonotype was observed a few times. CDR3: CASSLDKDAKNIQYF. CDR3 sequence (DNA): TGTGCCAGCAGCTTGGATAAGGATGCCAAAAACATTCAGTACTTC. The chain has TRBV5-4 and TRBJ2-4; unclear D gene. With 0 bases removed from V and 1 base from J, the gap between germline ends came to 8 bases. The CDR3 sequence is 15 residues long. Looked up from germline, CDR1 is SGHNT and CDR2 is YYREEE (reference sequence).

This clonotype occurred a few times. The chain is built from TRBV29-1 and TRBJ2-1; D is unclear. Trimming cost V 0 bases and J 9 bases, with 15 bases left between them. The CDR3 covers 14 residues. Germline CDR1 is SQVTM and CDR2 is ANQGSEA. In nucleotides, the CDR3 is TGCAGCGTTGAAGATCTAACCGGACGAGTTGAGCAGTTCTTC. This translates into CSVEDLTGRVEQFF.

This chain connects TRBV5-1 to TRBJ1-1, with D possibly matching TRBD1 (5 bases). The V gene's germline CDR1 is SGHRS and CDR2 YFSETQ. V lost 3 bases, J lost 7 bases, and 13 bases lay in between. CDR3 size: 13 residues. The CDR3, as DNA: TGCGCCAGCAGCTATCAGATCGACAGTGAAGCTTTCTTT. Translation: CASSYQIDSEAFF.

The rearrangement uses TRBV29-1 and TRBJ2-2; D remains ambiguous. Germline CDR1 and CDR2: SQVTM and ANQGSEA. The CDR3 extends over 13 amino acids. Trimming pared 3 bases from V and 2 bases from J, leaving 7 bases between. The CDR3 loop reads CSVDGPNTGELFF. The CDR3 region has the DNA TGCAGCGTTGATGGGCCCAACACCGGGGAGCTGTTTTTT.

The CDR3 DNA is TGCGCCAGCAGCTTTCGGGGCCCTGGGACTAGCGGGGACAATGAGCAGTTCTTC. It encodes CASSFRGPGTSGDNEQFF. This chain joins TRBV4-1 and TRBJ2-1; 13 bases align to TRBD2. The trim removed 5 bases at V and 5 bases at J, leaving 12 bases unmatched. The CDR3 has 18 amino acids. Germline values: CDR1 MGHRA, CDR2 YSYEKL.

The chain has TRBV7-2 and TRBJ2-1; D remains ambiguous. Germline CDR1 SGHTA, CDR2 FQGNSA. The CDR3 sequence is 13 residues long. V lost 5 bases and J 3 bases, leaving 8 bases between the germline ends. The CDR3, as DNA: TGTGCCAGCAGCACTGGGGACTACAATGAGCAGTTCTTC. Encoded protein: CASSTGDYNEQFF.

In its sample, this clonotype was seen once. The chain carries TRBV20-1 and TRBJ1-2; possible D gene TRBD1, 5 bases. CDR3 length: 13 residues. Germline assignment: CDR1 DFQATT and CDR2 SNEGSKA (reference sequence). Trimming took off 1 base at V and 8 bases at J, with 14 bases between the two ends. CDR3 loop: CSARAVGGDGYTF. CDR3 nucleotide sequence: TGCAGTGCTAGAGCCGTTGGCGGGGACGGCTACACCTTC.

In nucleotides, the CDR3 is TGTGCCAGCAGCCAAGGGTTGGCCTGGAATGATGGCTACACCTTC. It encodes CASSQGLAWNDGYTF. This chain uses TRBV3-1 with TRBJ1-2, with D unclear. This CDR3 contains 15 residues. Trimming shortened V by 1 base and J by 6 bases, and 15 bases separated the two germline ends. Germline assignment: CDR1 LGHDT and CDR2 YNNKEL (reference sequence).

DNA of the CDR3: TGCGCCAGCAGCAGACTAGCGGGAGAAACCTACGAGCAGTACTTC. Encoded protein: CASSRLAGETYEQYF. The V gene is TRBV10-2, the J gene TRBJ2-7; 12 bases fit TRBD2. V dropped 6 bases and J dropped 2; count of bases not matched to a gene: 5. CDR3 length: 15 amino acids. From germline, CDR1 is WSHSY and CDR2 SAAADI.

V usage is TRBV29-1 and J usage is TRBJ2-3, with no clear D. The CDR3 runs to 12 residues. V was cut by 2 bases and J by 5 bases, with 8 bases left in between. Germline CDR1 reads SQVTM; CDR2 reads ANQGSEA. The CDR3 DNA reads as TGCAGCGTTGAATTGGTGGGAGATACGCAGTATTTT. It encodes CSVELVGDTQYF.

The V call is TRBV12-3 or TRBV12-4, the J call TRBJ2-2; D not certain. The CDR3 has 14 amino acids. V gave up 1 base and J gave up 3 bases, with 6 bases separating them. This chain's CDR3 is CASSLDGYTGELFF. The CDR3 DNA reads TGTGCCAGCAGTTTAGACGGGTACACCGGGGAGCTGTTTTTT.

This clonotype was seen a few times. The CDR3 loop reads CAWSAGQATYNEQFF. The CDR3 nucleotides read TGTGCCTGGAGTGCGGGACAGGCAACCTACAATGAGCAGTTCTTC. The gene calls are TRBV30 and TRBJ2-1; TRBD1 matches 8 bases. The V segment lost 1 base and the J segment 2 bases; nucleotides outside the gene matches: 4. This CDR3 contains 15 residues. Germline values: CDR1 GTSNPN, CDR2 SVGIG (reference sequence).

This clonotype has a handful of counts. This rearrangement joins TRBV27 to TRBJ2-1; unclear D gene. The CDR3 contains 13 residues. Trimming pared 3 bases from V and 8 bases from J, leaving 11 bases between. CDR1 MNHEY and CDR2 SMNVEV come from the germline V gene (reference sequence). The CDR3 sequence is CASSFTAWDEQFF. CDR3 coding DNA: TGTGCCAGCAGTTTCACAGCCTGGGATGAGCAGTTCTTC.

The chain recombines TRBV29-1 with TRBJ2-7, with 9 bases aligning to TRBD1. This CDR3 contains 14 residues. From germline, CDR1 is SQVTM and CDR2 ANQGSEA. V was clipped by 1 base and J by 4 bases; unmatched bases: 5. As DNA, the CDR3 is TGCAGCGTTGAAGTTCAAGGACAGGGGTACGAGCAGTACTTC. Its protein is CSVEVQGQGYEQYF.

As for this clonotype: A read error is possible here, since a much larger clone lies one base away. The V and J genes are TRBV7-3 and TRBJ2-5; TRBD1 matches at 8 bases. The ends lost 7 bases at V and 1 base at J; junction bases unmatched: 8. Germline V gene lookup returns CDR1 SGHTA and CDR2 FQGTGA. The CDR3 covers 15 residues. CDR3 nucleotides: TGTGCCAGCAACCAATACGGGACAGGCCAAGAGACCCAGTACTTC. Translating it yields CASNQYGTGQETQYF.

Only a few counts were recorded for this clonotype. The chain has TRBV6-6 and TRBJ2-7, with no clear D. Trimming shortened V by 0 bases and J by 3 bases, and 9 bases separated the two germline ends. The germline gives CDR1 MNHNY, CDR2 SVGAGI (reference sequence). The CDR3 sequence is 14 residues long. CDR3 amino acids: CASSYSRDFYEQYF. The CDR3 nucleotides are TGTGCCAGCAGTTACTCGAGAGACTTCTACGAGCAGTACTTC.

The chain recombines TRBV20-1 with TRBJ2-1; the match to TRBD2 covers 13 bases. CDR1 is DFQATT, CDR2 SNEGSKA, per germline (reference sequence). V gave up 0 bases and J gave up 0 bases; unmatched junction bases: 8. The CDR3 spans 19 residues. The CDR3 here is CSARDPGLAGSSSYNEQFF. The CDR3, as DNA: TGCAGTGCTAGAGATCCGGGACTAGCGGGATCCTCCTCCTACAATGAGCAGTTCTTC.

The chain uses TRBV3-1 and TRBJ2-6; D may be TRBD1 (6 bases). The length of the CDR3 is 17 residues. Germline V CDR1 and CDR2: LGHDT, YNNKEL (reference sequence). Trimming cost V 4 bases and J 0 bases, with 13 bases left between them. CDR3 loop: CASSREDSRSGANVLTF. The DNA of the CDR3 is TGTGCCAGCAGCCGCGAGGACAGCCGCTCTGGGGCCAACGTCCTGACTTTC.

The rearrangement links TRBV24-1 to TRBJ2-2; weak D call: TRBD2 (5 bases). V was cut by 7 bases and J by 2 bases, with 10 bases left in between. Germline-derived CDR1 and CDR2 are KGHDR and SFDVKD. The CDR3 length is 14 residues. The CDR3 region is CATSVSGNTGELFF. In DNA, the CDR3 is TGTGCCACCAGCGTCAGCGGAAACACCGGGGAGCTGTTTTTT.

The J gene is TRBJ2-5, the V gene TRBV7-8; 12 positions agree with TRBD1. The germline V gene has CDR1 SGHVS and CDR2 FQNEAQ. Losses at the gene ends were 5 bases for V and 3 bases for J; bases not matched to a gene: 7. The CDR3 length is 16 residues. CDR3 in DNA: TGTGCCAGCAGCACCGGGACAGGGGGCGAGGAAGAGACCCAGTACTTC. Translating it yields CASSTGTGGEEETQYF.

The CDR3 sequence: CASSYGWTGDYGYTF. The CDR3 DNA reads as TGCGCCAGCAGCTATGGGTGGACAGGAGACTATGGCTACACCTTC. This chain joins TRBV5-1 and TRBJ1-2; TRBD1 agrees at 7 bases. Germline values: CDR1 SGHRS, CDR2 YFSETQ. There are 15 residues in the CDR3. V lost 3 bases to trimming and J lost 3 bases; unmatched junction nucleotides: 8.

The sample holds a few counts of this clonotype. The junction departs from germline at one end; a sequencing error may be responsible. The CDR3 DNA reads as TGTAGCGCCGGGGACAGGGGTTTAGGGAACATTCAGTACTTC. Its protein is CSAGDRGLGNIQYF. This chain joins TRBV29-1 and TRBJ2-4; 10 nucleotides line up with TRBD1. This CDR3 has 14 amino acids. CDR1 and CDR2 (germline): SQVTM, ANQGSEA.

This clonotype was observed a few times. This chain connects TRBV20-1 to TRBJ2-3; 8 bases fit TRBD1. This CDR3 is built from 13 residues. Germline V lookup: CDR1 DFQATT, CDR2 SNEGSKA (reference sequence). V lost 7 bases, J lost 2 bases, and 5 bases stayed unmatched. In DNA, the CDR3 is TGCAGTGTCGGACAGGGCCTCACAGATACGCAGTATTTT. It yields the protein CSVGQGLTDTQYF.

The chain employs TRBV20-1 and TRBJ2-7, with D perhaps matching TRBD2 (6 bases). The V and J ends lost 6 bases and 7 bases respectively, with 22 bases between them. The length of the CDR3 is 14 residues. Germline V CDR1 and CDR2: DFQATT, SNEGSKA (reference sequence). The CDR3 nucleotides are TGCAGTGCCCTGCCCCCAGGCGCGGGGTTGGAGCAGTACTTC. Its translation is CSALPPGAGLEQYF.

The genes are TRBV29-1 and TRBJ2-7; 7 bases fit TRBD1. J gave up 3 bases and V 5 bases, and 1 base lay outside the gene matches. The CDR3 totals 11 residues. Looked up from germline, CDR1 is SQVTM and CDR2 is ANQGSEA. Written as DNA, the CDR3 is TGCAGCGTTTACAGGGGCTACGAGCAGTACTTC. Protein sequence: CSVYRGYEQYF.

This clonotype was counted only a few times. This chain links TRBV5-1 with TRBJ2-1, with TRBD2 identical over 7 bases. V shed 2 bases and J 0 bases; nucleotides not matched to a gene: 11. Germline V gene data show CDR1 as SGHRS and CDR2 as YFSETQ. The CDR3 extends over 18 amino acids. The CDR3 DNA follows: TGCGCCAGCAGCTTTAACCCCGGCGGGGGAAGCTCCTACAATGAGCAGTTCTTC. Protein: CASSFNPGGGSSYNEQFF.

This clonotype has a handful of counts. The CDR3 loop is CASSGSDTGMGNEQFF. CDR3 DNA sequence: TGTGCCAGCAGCGGTTCGGACACCGGAATGGGTAATGAGCAGTTCTTC. The chain couples TRBV9 to TRBJ2-1; perhaps TRBD1 as D (5 bases). Germline values: CDR1 SGDLS, CDR2 YYNGEE. Trimming removed 3 bases from V and 7 bases from J, with 20 bases in between. This CDR3 has 16 residues. Variable domain in full (rest from reference TRBV9 and TRBJ2-1): DSGVTQTPKHLITATGQRVTLRCSPRSGDLSVYWYQQSLDQGLQFLIQYYNGEERAKGNILERFSAQQFPDLHSELNLSSLELGDSALYFCASSGSDTGMGNEQFFGPGTRLTVL.

The chain combines TRBV11-1 with TRBJ2-1; 7 bases match TRBD2. There are 15 residues in the CDR3. J lost 0 bases, V lost 5 bases, and 4 bases had no gene match. Germline CDR1 is SGHAT and CDR2 is FQDESV (reference sequence). For the CDR3, the DNA is TGTGCCAGCAGCCAGCGGGGTCCCTCCTACAATGAGCAGTTCTTC. The encoded protein is CASSQRGPSYNEQFF.

The J gene is TRBJ1-5, the V gene TRBV10-3; 9 bases are shared with TRBD1. Trimming removed 5 bases from V and 4 bases from J; junction bases left unmatched: 6. The CDR3 contains 15 residues. Germline V CDR1 and CDR2: ENHRY, SYGVKD. In DNA, the CDR3 is TGTGCCATCAGTCCCGGACAGGGGATGAATCAGCCCCAGCATTTT. Protein product: CAISPGQGMNQPQHF.

Only a few counts were recorded for this clonotype. The rearrangement uses TRBV7-2 and TRBJ2-7; the match to TRBD1 covers 9 bases. The CDR3 length is 15 residues. V trimming: 6 bases; J trimming: 3 bases; junction bases outside the gene matches: 9. CDR1 and CDR2 from the germline V gene are SGHTA and FQGNSA. The CDR3 DNA reads as TGTGCCAGCAGTTGGAACCCGGGACAGGGCTACGAGCAGTACTTC. It is translated as CASSWNPGQGYEQYF.

This clonotype was counted a few times. This chain links TRBV7-2 with TRBJ2-3; no definite D call. Germline V gene lookup returns CDR1 SGHTA and CDR2 FQGNSA. CDR3 size: 16 residues. V lost 4 bases, J lost 0 bases, and 14 bases lay in between. This CDR3 is CASSSLGPGSTDTQYF. CDR3 coding DNA: TGTGCCAGCAGCTCTCTCGGCCCTGGGAGCACAGATACGCAGTATTTT.